This TCR beta chain was profiled in a study of T cell responses to AZD1222 COVID-19 vaccine. Libraries were prepared by immunoSEQ multiplex PCR; TCRdb keeps only in-frame clonotypes and omits some of them. Of under 150,000 clones listed, about 90% are singletons. CDR1 and CDR2 from the germline V gene are DFQATT and SNEGSKA (reference sequence). V dropped 4 bases and J dropped 7 bases, with 7 bases sitting between them. CDR3 length equals 10 residues. Whole-study findings and limits: CD4 TCRs linked to vaccination spanned spike, dominating at 160-218 and 743-854. Among spike-specific TCRs, nearly half reportedly target unmutated variant regions.

This clone was recorded once. The target antigen is unknown. The J gene is TRBJ1-1, the V gene TRBV20-1; a weak D match, TRBD1 (6 bases). Sequencing was performed on peripheral blood, taken 28 days after the second AZD1222 dose. This TCR was sampled from an adult who received the AZD1222 COVID-19 vaccine. CDR3: CSANRVEAFF. The CDR3 DNA reads TGCAGTGCTAACAGGGTTGAAGCTTTCTTT.